This T cell receptor (beta chain) was found in a study of CD8+ T cells in alopecia areata. Study findings and constraints: Sequencing of scalp samples also includes resident alphabeta T cells from normal skin. Elevated clonality characterized lesional scalp relative to normal scalp, particularly in alopecia totalis/universalis.

Individuals with alopecia areata gave both lesional scalp punch biopsies and peripheral blood for collection. Germline lookup yields CDR1 SQVTM and CDR2 ANQGSEA. The CDR3 runs to 15 residues. V gave up 0 bases and J gave up 9 bases; unmatched junction bases: 10. Sequencing relied on a cDNA template that was reverse transcribed from extracted RNA. Clones were sequenced by immunoSEQ multiplex PCR, and TCRdb holds only the in-frame ones, with some missing. The sample has tens of thousands of clones, roughly 51% seen once; the top ten hold 5.7%. With regard to this clone: Its antigen remains unidentified.

The clonotype originates from a human donor with alopecia areata. The sequencing input was NKG2D-high CD8+ T cells sorted from blood. The V call is TRBV29-1, the J call TRBJ2-4, with TRBD2 matching over 8 bases. As DNA, the CDR3 is TGCAGCGTTGAAGACCGGACTAGCCCGCCTGGCATTCAGTACTTC. This translates into CSVEDRTSPPGIQYF.